The entry below describes one T cell receptor (beta chain). What it binds is unknown. The entry originates in a study of cytomegalovirus exposure and HLA in healthy donors. General study findings and limits: A highly shared variant cluster was judged a likely technical artifact. Analysis was carried out at a later point, and it linked a missense DCLRE1C variant to TCR beta V- and J-gene trimming.

This PCR relied on a set of 60 Vbeta primers and 13 Jbeta primers. This table comes from immunoSEQ multiplex PCR, and its TCRdb copy is limited to in-frame clones, with some not included. The repertoire holds about 100,000 clones, 60% to 80% seen once, with approximately 3.6% in the top ten. The germline gives CDR1 SGHRS, CDR2 YFSETQ. The trim removed 5 bases at V and 5 bases at J, leaving 4 bases unmatched. The CDR3 runs 13 residues. Sequenced input: PBMCs. The rearrangement uses TRBV5-1 and TRBJ2-7; 10 bases map to TRBD1. The origin of this receptor is a woman aged 40 to 50 in good health and CMV-seronegative. CDR3 nucleotide sequence: TGCGCCAGCAGACCCGGGACAGGGGACGAGCAGTACTTC. As protein: CASRPGTGDEQYF.